This TCR beta chain was profiled in a study of molecular identifiers for immune sequencing clone quantification. The CDR3 runs 14 residues. The V gene's germline CDR1 is SGHNT and CDR2 YYREEE (reference sequence). The junction had 11 bases not matched to a gene; V was cut back by 5 bases and J by 7 bases. Between about 19,000 and 1,100,000 sorted cells, with 10%, 30% or 50% RNA, yielded naive CD8 libraries. With listed TCR primers and previously described methods, bulk TCR libraries were prepared. TCRdb re-derived calls from the PCR reads in MiXCR, one entry per CDR3 protein. The data hold 490,000 or so distinct CDR3 sequences, with around 23% observed a single time.

This chain joins TRBV5-4 and TRBJ2-7, with 8 positions matching TRBD2. This receptor was identified in a human donor in good health. Some libraries in this study had Jurkat cell RNA spiked in. What was sequenced was naive CD8+ T cells from blood, with Jurkat cell RNA spiked in. The subset is: FACS-sorted CD8+CD4-CCR7+CD45RA+ naive T cells. CDR3 residues: CASRPHGGAKEQYF. CDR3 nucleotide sequence: TGTGCCAGCAGGCCCCACGGGGGGGCTAAGGAGCAGTACTTC.